These 8 T cell receptor beta chains came from one sample sequenced in a study of early T cells in non-severe SARS-CoV-2 infection. TCRdb re-called the 5' RACE reads through MiXCR, storing one row per CDR3 protein. The sample shows more than 70,000 distinct CDR3 sequences, about an eighth of them seen only once. Sequencing was done on a sample of whole blood. These receptors were obtained from an adult who was a healthcare worker with PCR-confirmed SARS-CoV-2 infection or an uninfected control (not recorded which).

The chain links TRBV25-1 to TRBJ1-2; no definite D call. The V and J ends lost 0 bases and 4 bases respectively, with 6 bases between them. Germline CDR1 reads MGHDK; CDR2 reads SYGVNS. CDR3 length: 13 amino acids. The CDR3 loop is CASSEYSGYGYTF. The CDR3 bases are TGTGCCAGCAGTGAATACTCAGGCTATGGCTACACCTTC.

This chain connects TRBV30 to TRBJ2-2, with a tentative D call TRBD1 (6 bases). Germline CDR1 and CDR2: GTSNPN and SVGIG (reference sequence). The CDR3 has 15 residues. Between the trimmed V and J ends, which lost 2 bases and 6 bases, there was a span of 16 bases. DNA of the CDR3: TGTGCCTGGAGTCCTGGACTTGAGGGGGCCGGGGAGCTGTTTTTT. As protein: CAWSPGLEGAGELFF.

This clonotype was detected many times. The CDR3 sequence: CASSPRTNGSPLHF. The CDR3 DNA is TGTGCCAGCAGTCCTCGGACGAATGGTTCACCCCTCCACTTT. This chain connects TRBV27 to TRBJ1-6; D call uncertain. The germline V gene encodes CDR1 MNHEY and CDR2 SMNVEV (reference sequence). The CDR3 loop spans 14 amino acids. V was trimmed by 5 bases and J by 9 bases, leaving 14 bases between them.

This chain's CDR3 is CASSPNRGVRQPQHF. Here the CDR3 DNA reads TGTGCCAGCAGCCCGAACAGGGGAGTAAGGCAGCCCCAGCATTTT. J is TRBJ1-5 and V is TRBV3-1; 7 bases align to TRBD1. Trimming took 4 bases from V and 7 from J; bases not matched to a gene: 10. CDR1 LGHDT and CDR2 YNNKEL come from the germline V gene (reference sequence). CDR3 size: 15 residues.

This clonotype was observed once. The chain joins TRBV12-3 or TRBV12-4 to TRBJ1-2, with D perhaps TRBD1 (6 bases). The CDR3 loop spans 14 amino acids. Trimming cost V 9 bases and J 2 bases, with 16 bases left between them. The CDR3 region has the DNA TGTGCCAGTACGCTGGGGGCAGGGAACTATGGCTACACCTTC. Its translation: CASTLGAGNYGYTF.

The chain employs TRBV6-4 and TRBJ1-2; 7 bases align to TRBD1. Germline values: CDR1 MRHNA, CDR2 SNTAGT. V lost 3 bases to trimming and J lost 4 bases; unmatched junction nucleotides: 8. The CDR3 contains 15 residues. In DNA form, the CDR3 reads TGTGCCAGCAGTGAATCTCCGACAGGGATCTATGGCTACACCTTC. Translated: CASSESPTGIYGYTF.

The chain joins TRBV6-6 to TRBJ1-5; 10 bases are shared with TRBD1. The CDR3 is 16 amino acids. The J segment lost 6 bases and the V segment lost 2 bases, leaving 7 bases of the junction unmatched. Per germline, CDR1 MNHNY and CDR2 SVGAGI (reference sequence). The CDR3 nucleotides are TGTGCCAGCAGTTACCTGGGGACAGGGGTTATTCAGCCCCAGCATTTT. Translation gives CASSYLGTGVIQPQHF.

In this sample, this clonotype turned up many times. The rearrangement links TRBV29-1 to TRBJ2-5; 8 positions agree with TRBD1. After removal of 6 bases from V and 2 bases from J, the junction contained 5 bases not matched to a gene. Looked up from germline, CDR1 is SQVTM and CDR2 is ANQGSEA. The CDR3 runs to 13 residues. In nucleotides, the CDR3 is TGCAGCGTAGGGACAGGTCTACAAGAGACCCAGTACTTC. Translating gives CSVGTGLQETQYF.